The T cell receptor beta chain described here comes from a study of metastatic and nonmetastatic thyroid tumors. Study findings and constraints: Significantly greater TCR beta diversity was reportedly found in malignant thyroid tumors than in benign nodules (in blood and tumor).

Every patient underwent thyroid surgery untreated. With MiXCR, TCRdb reprocessed the PCR reads. Among tens of thousands of clones, around 17% were seen once, and the ten largest hold 9.9%. CDR1 and CDR2 (germline): SGHRS, YFSETQ. Trimming shortened V by 1 base and J by 1 base, and 5 bases separated the two germline ends. CDR3 length equals 13 residues. This clone was observed many times. Its target is unknown. The rearrangement uses TRBV5-1 and TRBJ1-1; no firm D call. The source of this sequence is a female donor with papillary thyroid cancer or a benign thyroid nodule (not recorded which). Some clones in this sample may be carry-over from other donors' samples. Sequences were obtained from tumor tissue. This CDR3 is CASSLMGNTEAFF. The DNA of the CDR3 is TGCGCCAGCAGCTTGATGGGGAACACTGAAGCTTTCTTT.